Listed below are T cell receptor beta chains from one sample, sequenced in a study of vaccination effects on CD4 cells after COVID-19. These TCRs are of unknown antigen specificity. Repertoires were generated with immunoSEQ multiplex PCR, while TCRdb's copy carries only in-frame clones and drops some. In the table there are about 73,000 clones, 65% to 80% of which are singletons. The sequenced sample was CD4+ T cells from PBMCs cultured with HCoV-NL63 spike peptides, obtained before COVID-19 vaccination. The receptors originated from a human donor who received a COVID-19 vaccine. The CDR3 runs from the conserved cysteine through the conserved F or W. The D gene is left open where the match is weak. Size tells how often a clone was seen (once, few, many) or the class of an expanded clone, and some rows leave it out.

length	V	J	D	size	CDR3	DNA
15	TRBV5-1	TRBJ2-3	-	-	CASSLVISRADTQYF	TGCGCCAGCAGCTTGGTTATCTCGAGAGCAGATACGCAGTATTTT
15	TRBV5-1	TRBJ2-2	-	-	CASSVRGANTGELFF	TGCGCCAGCAGCGTACGGGGAGCGAACACCGGGGAGCTGTTTTTT
14	TRBV7-2	TRBJ1-2	TRBD1	-	CASSLDRGEDGYTF	TGTGCCAGCAGCTTAGACAGGGGTGAGGATGGCTACACCTTC
16	TRBV7-8	TRBJ2-2	TRBD2	-	CASSISGGGINGELFF	TGTGCCAGCAGCATTAGCGGGGGGGGAATCAACGGGGAGCTGTTTTTT
16	TRBV9	TRBJ1-2	-	-	CASSAVGTLLNYGYTF	TGTGCCAGCAGCGCGGTCGGGACACTCTTAAACTATGGCTACACCTTC
14	TRBV18	TRBJ2-3	-	-	CASSPGIGTDTQYF	TGTGCCAGCTCACCAGGGATTGGCACAGATACGCAGTATTTT
13	TRBV5-1	TRBJ2-1	-	-	CASTRTGGHEQFF	TGCGCCAGCACCAGAACCGGCGGGCATGAGCAGTTCTTC
13	TRBV2	TRBJ1-6	-	-	CASSAEFRSPLHF	TGTGCCAGCAGTGCGGAGTTTAGATCACCCCTCCACTTT
14	TRBV6-6	TRBJ1-2	-	-	CASSPYRDDYGYTF	TGTGCCAGCAGTCCCTACAGGGATGACTATGGCTACACCTTC
16	TRBV4-2	TRBJ2-5	TRBD2	-	CASSQEGSGDSETQYF	TGTGCCAGCAGCCAAGAGGGTAGCGGGGATTCGGAGACCCAGTACTTC
16	TRBV6-1	TRBJ2-3	TRBD2	-	CASSALAGGLTDTQYF	TGTGCCAGCAGTGCCTTGGCGGGGGGACTAACAGATACGCAGTATTTT
14	TRBV7-3	TRBJ2-2	-	-	CASSLNSHTGELFF	TGTGCCAGCAGCTTAAACAGCCACACCGGGGAGCTGTTTTTT
18	TRBV3-1/TRBV3-2	TRBJ2-3	-	-	CASSQDGARTEDTDTQYF	TGTGCCAGCAGCCAAGACGGGGCCAGGACAGAAGACACAGATACGCAGTATTTT
15	TRBV15	TRBJ1-5	TRBD1	-	CATSSLQGAGQPQHF	TGTGCCACCAGCAGTCTACAGGGGGCAGGTCAGCCCCAGCATTTT
15	TRBV4-1	TRBJ2-3	-	-	CASSQESRDADTQYF	TGCGCCAGCAGCCAAGAATCCAGGGATGCAGATACGCAGTATTTT
13	TRBV11-2	TRBJ1-1	-	-	CASSLVGNTEAFF	TGTGCCAGCAGCTTAGTGGGGAACACTGAAGCTTTCTTT
12	TRBV5-4	TRBJ2-2	-	-	CASSLDHGELFF	TGTGCCAGCAGCTTGGACCACGGGGAGCTGTTTTTT
16	TRBV11-2	TRBJ1-3	-	few	CASSLRRRLAGNTIYF	TGTGCCAGCAGCCTCCGGAGGAGGTTGGCTGGAAACACCATATATTTT
12	TRBV11-2	TRBJ1-1	-	-	CASSWTNTEAFF	TGTGCCAGCAGCTGGACGAACACTGAAGCTTTCTTT
15	TRBV5-1	TRBJ1-2	-	-	CASSLGVQFNYGYTF	TGCGCCAGCAGCTTAGGGGTTCAATTTAACTATGGCTACACCTTC
16	TRBV23-1	TRBJ1-5	TRBD1	-	CASSRPDRGLHQPQHF	TGCGCCAGCAGTCGCCCGGACAGGGGCCTCCATCAGCCCCAGCATTTT
15	TRBV28	TRBJ1-4	TRBD1	once	CASNPGGTANEKLFF	TGTGCCAGCAACCCAGGGGGGACAGCGAATGAAAAACTGTTTTTT
12	TRBV18	TRBJ1-1	TRBD1	few	CASNRGDTEAFF	TGTGCCAGCAACAGGGGCGACACTGAAGCTTTCTTT
14	TRBV30	TRBJ1-5	-	once	CAWSVGGSNQPQHF	TGTGCCTGGAGTGTTGGGGGGAGCAATCAGCCCCAGCATTTT
13	TRBV18	TRBJ1-1	-	-	CASSDKLNTEAFF	TGTGCCAGCTCCGACAAACTGAACACTGAAGCTTTCTTT
13	TRBV2	TRBJ1-5	-	-	CASSGYRDQPQHF	TGTGCCAGCAGTGGGTACAGGGATCAGCCCCAGCATTTT
14	TRBV6-5	TRBJ1-4	TRBD1	-	CASFWGQGGEKLFF	TGTGCCAGTTTTTGGGGACAGGGAGGTGAAAAACTGTTTTTT
11	TRBV12-5	TRBJ1-1	-	-	CASHGVTEAFF	TGTGCTAGTCACGGGGTCACTGAAGCTTTCTTT
17	TRBV4-1	TRBJ2-3	TRBD2	-	CASSFTLLAGDTDTQYF	TGCGCCAGCAGCTTCACCTTACTAGCGGGGGACACAGATACGCAGTATTTT
15	TRBV7-3	TRBJ2-2	TRBD1	few	CASSSGTGGAGELFF	TGTGCCAGCAGTTCCGGGACAGGGGGCGCCGGGGAGCTGTTTTTT
13	TRBV7-9	TRBJ2-3	-	few	CASSFTRTDTQYF	TGTGCCAGCAGCTTCACTCGCACAGATACGCAGTATTTT
13	TRBV9	TRBJ1-2	TRBD1	-	CASSRGQGVVYTF	TGTGCCAGCAGTAGGGGACAGGGAGTGGTATACACCTTC
14	TRBV24-1	TRBJ1-5	-	-	CATSDPAGHQPQHF	TGTGCCACCAGTGACCCGGCGGGCCATCAGCCCCAGCATTTT
16	TRBV7-3	TRBJ2-3	TRBD2	-	CASSSGLAGAADTQYF	TGTGCCAGCAGCTCGGGACTAGCGGGGGCCGCAGATACGCAGTATTTT
14	TRBV5-5	TRBJ2-3	-	few	CASSLGWGPDTQYF	TGTGCCAGCAGCTTGGGTTGGGGGCCAGATACGCAGTATTTT
13	TRBV6-4	TRBJ1-1	-	once	CASSERMNTEAFF	TGTGCCAGCAGTGAGAGGATGAACACTGAAGCTTTCTTT
14	TRBV7-2	TRBJ2-5	TRBD2	-	CASSPWGGEETQYF	TGTGCCAGCAGCCCGTGGGGGGGGGAGGAGACCCAGTACTTC
11	TRBV24-1	TRBJ2-5	-	once	CATSRGETQYF	TGTGCCACCAGCAGGGGTGAGACCCAGTACTTC